The source of this TCR beta chain is a study of blood T cells in healthy people across ages. Study-wide points: There were more naive CD4+ cells and higher diversity in long-lived donors than in aged donors.

A second PCR of 7 to 11 cycles used a sample-barcoded 5' primer and a J-beta primer mix. A 12-random-nucleotide template-switch adaptor tagged each cDNA molecule. TCRdb itself ran the 5' RACE reads through MiXCR, one entry per CDR3 protein. This sample yields 590,000 or so distinct CDR3 sequences, of which approximately 30% are seen a single time; 15% to 18% belongs to the top ten. As concerns this clonotype: Its antigen is not known. This may be a read error, as it is one base from a much larger clone.

The J segment lost 0 bases and the V segment lost 4 bases, leaving 7 bases of the junction unmatched. The V gene's germline CDR1 is SGHAT and CDR2 FQDESV (reference sequence). The CDR3 totals 16 residues. The chain links TRBV11-1 to TRBJ2-3, with 7 bases lining up with TRBD1. Sequencing used blood. This clonotype was sampled from a woman of 80 years or more in good health. The CDR3 loop is CASSSSRQGSTDTQYF. In nucleotides, the CDR3 is TGTGCCAGCAGCTCTTCTAGACAGGGAAGCACAGATACGCAGTATTTT.